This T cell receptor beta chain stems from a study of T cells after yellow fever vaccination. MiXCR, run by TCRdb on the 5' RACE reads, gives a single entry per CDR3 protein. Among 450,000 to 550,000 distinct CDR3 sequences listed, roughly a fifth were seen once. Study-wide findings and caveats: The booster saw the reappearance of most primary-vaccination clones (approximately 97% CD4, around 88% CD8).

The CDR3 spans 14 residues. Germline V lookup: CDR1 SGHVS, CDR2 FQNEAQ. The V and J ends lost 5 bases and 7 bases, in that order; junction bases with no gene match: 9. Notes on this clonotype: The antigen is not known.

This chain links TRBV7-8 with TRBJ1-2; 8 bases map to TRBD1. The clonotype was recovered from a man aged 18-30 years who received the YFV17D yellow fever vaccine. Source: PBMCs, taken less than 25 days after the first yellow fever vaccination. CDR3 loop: CASSPLAGGLGYTF. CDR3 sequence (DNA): TGTGCCAGCAGCCCCCTGGCAGGGGGCCTTGGCTACACCTTC.